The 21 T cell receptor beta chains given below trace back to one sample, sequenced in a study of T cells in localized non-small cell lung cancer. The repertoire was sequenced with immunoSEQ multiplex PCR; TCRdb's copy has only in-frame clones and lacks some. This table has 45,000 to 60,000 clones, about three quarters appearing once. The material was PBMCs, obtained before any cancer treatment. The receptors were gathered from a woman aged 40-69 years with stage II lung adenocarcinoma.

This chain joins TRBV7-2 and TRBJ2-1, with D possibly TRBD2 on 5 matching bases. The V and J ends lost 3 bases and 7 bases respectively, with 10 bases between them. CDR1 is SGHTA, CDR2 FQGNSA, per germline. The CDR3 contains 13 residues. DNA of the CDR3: TGTGCCAGCAGCTTCGTCGGCGGGAATGAGCAGTTCTTC. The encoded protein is CASSFVGGNEQFF.

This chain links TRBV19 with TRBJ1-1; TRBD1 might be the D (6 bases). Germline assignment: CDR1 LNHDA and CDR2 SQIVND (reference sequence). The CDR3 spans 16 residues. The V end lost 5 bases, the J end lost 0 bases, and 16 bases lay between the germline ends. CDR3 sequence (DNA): TGTGCCAGTAGTGGGTGGGGGCTGGATATGAACACTGAAGCTTTCTTT. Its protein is CASSGWGLDMNTEAFF.

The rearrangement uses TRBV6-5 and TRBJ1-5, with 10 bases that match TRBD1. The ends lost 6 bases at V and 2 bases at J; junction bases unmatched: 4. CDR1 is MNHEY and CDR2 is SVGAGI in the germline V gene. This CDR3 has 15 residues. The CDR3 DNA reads TGTGCCAGCAGGAGGGGGACAGGGGGCAATCAGCCCCAGCATTTT. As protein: CASRRGTGGNQPQHF.

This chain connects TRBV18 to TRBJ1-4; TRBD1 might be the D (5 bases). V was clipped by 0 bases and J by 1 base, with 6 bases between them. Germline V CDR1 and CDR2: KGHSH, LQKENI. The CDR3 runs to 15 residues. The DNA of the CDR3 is TGTGCCAGCTCACCACCGGGGGTAACTAATGAAAAACTGTTTTTT. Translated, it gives CASSPPGVTNEKLFF.

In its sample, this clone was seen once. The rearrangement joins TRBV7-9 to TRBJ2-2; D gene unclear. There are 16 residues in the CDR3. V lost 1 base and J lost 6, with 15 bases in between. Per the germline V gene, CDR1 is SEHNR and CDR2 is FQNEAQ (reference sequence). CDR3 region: CASSLDLDLFAGELFF. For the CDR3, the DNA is TGTGCCAGCAGCTTAGATTTGGATCTTTTTGCCGGGGAGCTGTTTTTT.

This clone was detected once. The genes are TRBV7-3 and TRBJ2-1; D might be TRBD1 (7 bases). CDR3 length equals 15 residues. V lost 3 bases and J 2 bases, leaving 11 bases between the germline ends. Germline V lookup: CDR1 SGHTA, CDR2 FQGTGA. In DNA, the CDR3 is TGTGCCAGCAGCTTGTCAGGGGGGCCCTACAATGAGCAGTTCTTC. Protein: CASSLSGGPYNEQFF.

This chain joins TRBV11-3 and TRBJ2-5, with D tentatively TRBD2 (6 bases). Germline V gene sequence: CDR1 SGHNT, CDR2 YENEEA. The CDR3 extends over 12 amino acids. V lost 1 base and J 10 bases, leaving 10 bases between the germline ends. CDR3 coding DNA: TGTGCCAGCAGCTTAGGGCGGGGTGGCCAGTACTTC. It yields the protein CASSLGRGGQYF. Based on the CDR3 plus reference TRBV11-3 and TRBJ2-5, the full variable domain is EAGVVQSPRYKIIEKKQPVAFWCNPISGHNTLYWYLQNLGQGPELLIRYENEEAVDDSQLPKDRFSAERLKGVDSTLKIQPAELGDSAVYLCASSLGRGGQYFGPGTRLLVL.

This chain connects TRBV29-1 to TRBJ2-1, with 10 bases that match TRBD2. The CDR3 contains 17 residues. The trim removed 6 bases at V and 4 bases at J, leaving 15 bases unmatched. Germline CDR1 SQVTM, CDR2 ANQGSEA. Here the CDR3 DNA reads TGCAGCGTCGGAGGGCTAGCGGGGGTTCTCGGGTACAATGAGCAGTTCTTC. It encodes CSVGGLAGVLGYNEQFF.

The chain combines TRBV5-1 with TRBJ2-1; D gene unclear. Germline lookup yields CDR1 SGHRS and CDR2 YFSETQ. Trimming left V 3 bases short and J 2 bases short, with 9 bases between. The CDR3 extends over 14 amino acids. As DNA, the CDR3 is TGCGCCAGCAGCTCTCTTTCTCCCTACAATGAGCAGTTCTTC. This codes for CASSSLSPYNEQFF.

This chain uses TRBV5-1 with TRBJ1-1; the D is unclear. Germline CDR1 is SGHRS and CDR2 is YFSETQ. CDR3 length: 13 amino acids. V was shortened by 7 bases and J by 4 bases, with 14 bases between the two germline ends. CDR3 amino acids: CASAYEGGTEAFF. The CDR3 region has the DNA TGCGCCAGCGCCTATGAGGGAGGCACTGAAGCTTTCTTT.

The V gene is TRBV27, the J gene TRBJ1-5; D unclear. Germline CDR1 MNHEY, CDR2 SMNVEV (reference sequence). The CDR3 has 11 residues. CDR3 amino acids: CVSGYNQPQHF. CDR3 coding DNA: TGTGTATCGGGGTACAATCAGCCCCAGCATTTT.

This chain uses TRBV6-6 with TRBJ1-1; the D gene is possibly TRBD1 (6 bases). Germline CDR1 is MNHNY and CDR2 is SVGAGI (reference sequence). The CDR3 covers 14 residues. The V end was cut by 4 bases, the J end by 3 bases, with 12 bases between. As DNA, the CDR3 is TGTGCCAGCAGTTTCCGGGGGGCAGACACTGAAGCTTTCTTT. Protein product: CASSFRGADTEAFF.

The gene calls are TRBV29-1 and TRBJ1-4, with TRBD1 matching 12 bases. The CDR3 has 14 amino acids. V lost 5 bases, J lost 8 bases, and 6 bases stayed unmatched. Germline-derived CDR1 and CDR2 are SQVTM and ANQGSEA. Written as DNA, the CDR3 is TGCAGCGTTCAGGGACAGGGGGCCAGAGAAAAACTGTTTTTT. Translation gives CSVQGQGAREKLFF.

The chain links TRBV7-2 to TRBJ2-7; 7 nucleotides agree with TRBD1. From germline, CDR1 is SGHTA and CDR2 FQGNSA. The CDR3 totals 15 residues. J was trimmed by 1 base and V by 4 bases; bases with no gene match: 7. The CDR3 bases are TGTGCCAGCAGCTCCAGACAGGGTCGATCCTACGAGCAGTACTTC. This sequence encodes CASSSRQGRSYEQYF. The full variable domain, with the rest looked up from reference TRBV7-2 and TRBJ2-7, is GAGVSQSPSNKVTEKGKDVELRCDPISGHTALYWYRQSLGQGLEFLIYFQGNSAPDKSGLPSDRFSAERTGGSVSTLTIQRTQQEDSAVYLCASSSRQGRSYEQYFGPGTRLTVT.

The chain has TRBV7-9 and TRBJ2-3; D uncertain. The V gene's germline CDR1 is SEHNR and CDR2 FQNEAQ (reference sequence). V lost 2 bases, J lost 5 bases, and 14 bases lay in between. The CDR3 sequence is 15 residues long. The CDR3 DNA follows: TGTGCCAGCAGCTTAAAAAGGCGTCAAGGAGATACGCAGTATTTT. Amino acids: CASSLKRRQGDTQYF.

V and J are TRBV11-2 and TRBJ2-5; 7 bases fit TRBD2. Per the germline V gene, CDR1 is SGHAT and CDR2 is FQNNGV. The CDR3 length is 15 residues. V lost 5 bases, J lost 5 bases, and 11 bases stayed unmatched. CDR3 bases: TGTGCCAGCAGCCAAAGCGGGGCAGGGTTGGAGACCCAGTACTTC. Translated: CASSQSGAGLETQYF.

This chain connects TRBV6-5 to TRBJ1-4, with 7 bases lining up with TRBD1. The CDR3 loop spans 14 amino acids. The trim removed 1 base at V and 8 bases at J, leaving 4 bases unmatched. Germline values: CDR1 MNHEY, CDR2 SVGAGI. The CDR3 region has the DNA TGTGCCAGCAGTTACTACAGGGGAGGCGAAAAACTGTTTTTT. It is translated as CASSYYRGGEKLFF.

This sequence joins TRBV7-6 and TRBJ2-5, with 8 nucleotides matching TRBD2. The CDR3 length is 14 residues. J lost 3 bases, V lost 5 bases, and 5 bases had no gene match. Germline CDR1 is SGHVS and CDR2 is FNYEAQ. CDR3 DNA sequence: TGTGCCAGCAGCCCCCTCGGGGGGGAAGAGACCCAGTACTTC. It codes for CASSPLGGEETQYF.

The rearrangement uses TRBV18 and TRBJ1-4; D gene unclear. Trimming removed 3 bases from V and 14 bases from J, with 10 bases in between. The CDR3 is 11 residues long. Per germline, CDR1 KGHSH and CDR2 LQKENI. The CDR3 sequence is CASSPGPGLFF. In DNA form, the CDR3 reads TGTGCCAGCTCACCCGGACCGGGGCTGTTTTTT.

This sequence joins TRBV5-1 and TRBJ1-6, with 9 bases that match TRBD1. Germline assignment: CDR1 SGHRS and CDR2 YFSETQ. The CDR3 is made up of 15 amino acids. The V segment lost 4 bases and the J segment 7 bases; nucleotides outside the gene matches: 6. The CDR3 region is CASSPMGQGNSPLHF. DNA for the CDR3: TGCGCCAGCAGCCCGATGGGACAGGGCAATTCACCCCTCCACTTT.

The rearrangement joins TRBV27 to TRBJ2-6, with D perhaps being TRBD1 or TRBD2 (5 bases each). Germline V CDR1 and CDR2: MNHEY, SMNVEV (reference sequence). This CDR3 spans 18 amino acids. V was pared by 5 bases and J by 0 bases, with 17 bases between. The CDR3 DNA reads TGTGCCAGCAGTCAATACCCGGGGCCCCCCTCTGGGGCCAACGTCCTGACTTTC. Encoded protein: CASSQYPGPPSGANVLTF.